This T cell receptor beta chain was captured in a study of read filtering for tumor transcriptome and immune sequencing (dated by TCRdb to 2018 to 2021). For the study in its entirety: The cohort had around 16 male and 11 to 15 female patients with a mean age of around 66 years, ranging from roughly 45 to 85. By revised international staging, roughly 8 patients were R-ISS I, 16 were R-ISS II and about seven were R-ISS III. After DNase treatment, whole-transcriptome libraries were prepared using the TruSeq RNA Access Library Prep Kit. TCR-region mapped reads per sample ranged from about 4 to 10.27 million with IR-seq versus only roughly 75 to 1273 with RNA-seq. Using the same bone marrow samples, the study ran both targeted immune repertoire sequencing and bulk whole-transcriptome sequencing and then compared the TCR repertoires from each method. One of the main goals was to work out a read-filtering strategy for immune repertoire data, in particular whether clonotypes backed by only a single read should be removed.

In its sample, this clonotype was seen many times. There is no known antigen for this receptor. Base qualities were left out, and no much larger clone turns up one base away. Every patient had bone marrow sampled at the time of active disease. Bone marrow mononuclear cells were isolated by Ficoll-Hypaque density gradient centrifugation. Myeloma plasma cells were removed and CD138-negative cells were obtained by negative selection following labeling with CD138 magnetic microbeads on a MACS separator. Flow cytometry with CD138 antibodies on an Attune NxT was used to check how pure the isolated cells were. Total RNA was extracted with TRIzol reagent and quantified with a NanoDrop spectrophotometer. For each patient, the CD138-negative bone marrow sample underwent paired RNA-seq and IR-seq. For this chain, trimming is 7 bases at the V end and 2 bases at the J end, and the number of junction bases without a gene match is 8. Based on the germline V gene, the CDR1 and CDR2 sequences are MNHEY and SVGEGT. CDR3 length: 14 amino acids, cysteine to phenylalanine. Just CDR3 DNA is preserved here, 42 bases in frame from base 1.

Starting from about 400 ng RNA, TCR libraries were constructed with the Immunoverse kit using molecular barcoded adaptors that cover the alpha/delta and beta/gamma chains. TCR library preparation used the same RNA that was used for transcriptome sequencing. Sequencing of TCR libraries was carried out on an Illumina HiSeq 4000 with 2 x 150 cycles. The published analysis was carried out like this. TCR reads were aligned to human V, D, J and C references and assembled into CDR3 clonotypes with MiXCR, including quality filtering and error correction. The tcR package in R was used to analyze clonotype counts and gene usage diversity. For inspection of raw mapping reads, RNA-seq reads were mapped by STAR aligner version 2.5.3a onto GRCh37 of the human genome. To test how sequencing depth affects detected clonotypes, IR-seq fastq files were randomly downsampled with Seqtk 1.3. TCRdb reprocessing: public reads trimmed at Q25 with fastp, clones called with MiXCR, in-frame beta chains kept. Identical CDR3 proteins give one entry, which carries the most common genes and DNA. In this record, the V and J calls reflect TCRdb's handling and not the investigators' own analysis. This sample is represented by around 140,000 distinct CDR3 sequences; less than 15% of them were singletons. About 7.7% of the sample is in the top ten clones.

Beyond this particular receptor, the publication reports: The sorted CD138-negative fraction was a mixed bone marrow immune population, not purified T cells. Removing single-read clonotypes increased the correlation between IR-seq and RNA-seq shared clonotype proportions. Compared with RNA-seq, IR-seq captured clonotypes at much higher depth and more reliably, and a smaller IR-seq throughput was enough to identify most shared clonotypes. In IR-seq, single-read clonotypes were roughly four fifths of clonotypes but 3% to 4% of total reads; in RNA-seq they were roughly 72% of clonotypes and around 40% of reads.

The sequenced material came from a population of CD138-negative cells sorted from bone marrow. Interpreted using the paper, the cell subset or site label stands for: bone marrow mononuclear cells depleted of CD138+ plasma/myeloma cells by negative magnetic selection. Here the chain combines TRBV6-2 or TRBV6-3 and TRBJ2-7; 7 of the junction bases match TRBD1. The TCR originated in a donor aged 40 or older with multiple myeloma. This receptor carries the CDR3 CASTLDRAAYEQYF. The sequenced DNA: TGTGCCAGCACCCTCGACAGGGCCGCCTACGAGCAGTACTTC.